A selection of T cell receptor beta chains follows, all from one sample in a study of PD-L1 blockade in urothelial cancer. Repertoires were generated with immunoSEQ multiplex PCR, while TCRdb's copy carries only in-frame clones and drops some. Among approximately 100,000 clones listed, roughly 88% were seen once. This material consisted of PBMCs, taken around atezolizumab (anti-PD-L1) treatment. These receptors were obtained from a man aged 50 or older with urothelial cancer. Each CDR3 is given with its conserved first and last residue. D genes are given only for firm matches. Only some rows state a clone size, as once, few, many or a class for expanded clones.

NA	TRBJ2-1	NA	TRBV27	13	TGTGCCAGCAGTCACCTCTCCAGTTTGGCGCAGTTCTTC	CASSHLSSLAQFF
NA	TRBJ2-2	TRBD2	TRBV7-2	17	TGTGCCAGCAGCTTAGAGAGGCTAGCGGGAGGGACCGGGGAGCTGTTTTTT	CASSLERLAGGTGELFF
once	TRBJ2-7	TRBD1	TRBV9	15	TGTGCCAGCAGCGCGACCGGGACAGGCTCCGGCGAGCAGTACTTC	CASSATGTGSGEQYF
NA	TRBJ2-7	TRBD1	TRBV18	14	TGTGCCAGCTCACCCGGGACAGCGACCTACGAGCAGTACTTC	CASSPGTATYEQYF
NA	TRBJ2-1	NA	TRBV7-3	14	TGTGCCAGCAGCCAGGGGACTACCGCCAATGAGCAGTTCTTC	CASSQGTTANEQFF
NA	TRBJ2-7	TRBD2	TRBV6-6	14	TGTGCCAGCAAGGGGACTAGCGGATCCTACGAGCAGTACTTC	CASKGTSGSYEQYF
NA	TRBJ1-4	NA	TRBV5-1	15	TGCGCCAGCAGCGGGGGCTCCGCAACTAATGAAAAACTGTTTTTT	CASSGGSATNEKLFF
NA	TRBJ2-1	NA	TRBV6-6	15	TGTGCCAGCAGTTTCCAGGGAGGTGGTTTGAATGAGCAGTTCTTC	CASSFQGGGLNEQFF
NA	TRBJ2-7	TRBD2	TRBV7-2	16	TGTGCCAGCAGCTCCGAACTGACTAGCGGGAGCCCCGAGCAGTACTTC	CASSSELTSGSPEQYF
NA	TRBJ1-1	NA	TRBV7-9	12	TGTGCCAGCAGCTTAGAGGCGGGTGAAGCTTTCTTT	CASSLEAGEAFF
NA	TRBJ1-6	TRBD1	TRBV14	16	TGTGCCAGCAGCGCCCAGACAGGGTTTCTGAATTCACCCCTCCACTTT	CASSAQTGFLNSPLHF
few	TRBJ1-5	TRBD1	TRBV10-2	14	TGCGCCAGCAGTGAGGGACAGGGTACCCAGCCCCAGCATTTT	CASSEGQGTQPQHF
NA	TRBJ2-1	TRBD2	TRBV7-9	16	TGTGCCAGCAGAGCCGGGACTACAGATTCGGGTAATGAGCAGTTCTTC	CASRAGTTDSGNEQFF
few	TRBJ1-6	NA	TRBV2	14	TGTGCCAGCAGTGTGGGGGGAGATAATTCACCCCTCCACTTT	CASSVGGDNSPLHF
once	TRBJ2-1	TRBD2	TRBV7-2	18	TGTGCCAGCAGCCTCCCCACCTATAGCGGGAGACCCCACAATGAGCAGTTCTTC	CASSLPTYSGRPHNEQFF
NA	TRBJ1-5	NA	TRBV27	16	TGTGCCAGCAGTTTATTCCCATTAGAGAGCAATCAGCCCCAGCATTTT	CASSLFPLESNQPQHF
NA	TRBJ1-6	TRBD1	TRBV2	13	TGTGCCGGAAGACAGGGAGGCGGTTCACCCCTCCACTTT	CAGRQGGGSPLHF
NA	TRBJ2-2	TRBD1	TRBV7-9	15	TGTGCCAGCAGCTTAGGGGACAGCCCGTACCGGGAGCTGTTTTTT	CASSLGDSPYRELFF
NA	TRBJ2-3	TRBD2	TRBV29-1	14	TGCAGCGTTGCCCGGACTAGCGGGTGGGATACGCAGTATTTT	CSVARTSGWDTQYF
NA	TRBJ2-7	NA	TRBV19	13	TGTGCCAGTAGTATGGTCGGGAGAAACGAGCAGTACTTC	CASSMVGRNEQYF
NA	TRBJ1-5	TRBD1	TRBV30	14	TGTGCCTGGACTCGGACAGGAAGCAATCAGCCCCAGCATTTT	CAWTRTGSNQPQHF
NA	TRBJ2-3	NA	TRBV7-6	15	TGTGCCAGCAGCTTAGCCCGGACTAGCACAGATACGCAGTATTTT	CASSLARTSTDTQYF
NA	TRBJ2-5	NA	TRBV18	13	TGTGCCAGCTCAGGTCCCGGGTCCGAGACCCAGTACTTC	CASSGPGSETQYF
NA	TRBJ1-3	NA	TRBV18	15	TGTGCCAGCTCACTCAGAACTAACTCTGGAAACACCATATATTTT	CASSLRTNSGNTIYF
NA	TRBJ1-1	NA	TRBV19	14	TGTGCCAGTAGTATGGTAGGGGGGAACACTGAAGCTTTCTTT	CASSMVGGNTEAFF
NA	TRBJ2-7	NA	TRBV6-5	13	TGTGCCAGCAGTTACTCCAACAGGGTCGAGCAGTACTTC	CASSYSNRVEQYF
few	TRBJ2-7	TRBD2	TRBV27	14	TGTGCCAGCAGTTTAGGGGGGGTCGGTTACGAGCAGTACTTC	CASSLGGVGYEQYF
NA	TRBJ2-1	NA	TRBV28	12	TGTGCCGTAACAGAATCGGGGGATGAGCAGTTCTTC	CAVTESGDEQFF
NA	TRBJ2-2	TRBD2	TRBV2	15	TGTGCCAGCAGGCGGCGGGAGGGTCACACCGGGGAGCTGTTTTTT	CASRRREGHTGELFF
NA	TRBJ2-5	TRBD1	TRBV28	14	TGTGCCAGCAGTCCGACAGGGGGCGAGGAGACCCAGTACTTC	CASSPTGGEETQYF
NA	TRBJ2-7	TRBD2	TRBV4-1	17	TGCGCCAGCAGCCAAGATTTTAGGGGTGGGACTACATACGAGCAGTACTTC	CASSQDFRGGTTYEQYF
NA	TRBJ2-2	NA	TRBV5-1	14	TGCGCCAGCACCGCTAGAGCATTTACCGGGGAGCTGTTTTTT	CASTARAFTGELFF
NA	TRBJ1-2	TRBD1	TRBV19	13	TGTGCCAGTTGGGACAGGGGCCTCTATGGCTACACCTTC	CASWDRGLYGYTF
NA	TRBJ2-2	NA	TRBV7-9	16	TGTGCCAGCAGCTTAAGTCTAAGAGGAGGCACCGGGGAGCTGTTTTTT	CASSLSLRGGTGELFF
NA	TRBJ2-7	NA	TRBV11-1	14	TGTGCCAGCAGCTTGGGAGGCAGCGCGTTCGAGCAGTACTTC	CASSLGGSAFEQYF
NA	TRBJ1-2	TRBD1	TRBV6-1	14	TGTGCCAGCAGTGTCACCGACCCAGGGGGCGGCTACACCTTC	CASSVTDPGGGYTF
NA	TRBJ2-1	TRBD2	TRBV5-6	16	TGTGCCAGCAGCTCGCATCTAGCGGGAGCCTACAATGAGCAGTTCTTC	CASSSHLAGAYNEQFF
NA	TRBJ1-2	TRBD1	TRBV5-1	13	TGCGCCACCCGAGACGGACAGGCTAATGGCTACACCTTC	CATRDGQANGYTF
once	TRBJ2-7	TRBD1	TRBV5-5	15	TGTGCCAGCAGCCTCACCGGACAGGTAGTAGGCGAGCAGTACTTC	CASSLTGQVVGEQYF
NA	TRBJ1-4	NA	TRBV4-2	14	TGTGCCAGCAGCCCCTTAGAAGCTAATGAAAAACTGTTTTTT	CASSPLEANEKLFF
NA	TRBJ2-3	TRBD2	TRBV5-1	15	TGCGCCAGCAGCTTAGTAGCGGGAGGGGCAGATACGCAGTATTTT	CASSLVAGGADTQYF